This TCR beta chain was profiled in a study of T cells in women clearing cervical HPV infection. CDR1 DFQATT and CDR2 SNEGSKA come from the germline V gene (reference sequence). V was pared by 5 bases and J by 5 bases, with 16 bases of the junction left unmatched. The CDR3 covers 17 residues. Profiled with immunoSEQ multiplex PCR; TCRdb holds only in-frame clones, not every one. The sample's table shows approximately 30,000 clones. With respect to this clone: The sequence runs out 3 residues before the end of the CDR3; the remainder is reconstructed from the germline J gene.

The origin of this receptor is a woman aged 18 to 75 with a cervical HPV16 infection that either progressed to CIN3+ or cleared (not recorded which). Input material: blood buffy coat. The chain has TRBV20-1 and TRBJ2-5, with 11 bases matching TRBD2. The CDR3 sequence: CSAAETVVAGGRETQYF. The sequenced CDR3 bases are TGCAGTGCTGCGGAAACCGTCGTAGCGGGGGGGCGTGAGACC.